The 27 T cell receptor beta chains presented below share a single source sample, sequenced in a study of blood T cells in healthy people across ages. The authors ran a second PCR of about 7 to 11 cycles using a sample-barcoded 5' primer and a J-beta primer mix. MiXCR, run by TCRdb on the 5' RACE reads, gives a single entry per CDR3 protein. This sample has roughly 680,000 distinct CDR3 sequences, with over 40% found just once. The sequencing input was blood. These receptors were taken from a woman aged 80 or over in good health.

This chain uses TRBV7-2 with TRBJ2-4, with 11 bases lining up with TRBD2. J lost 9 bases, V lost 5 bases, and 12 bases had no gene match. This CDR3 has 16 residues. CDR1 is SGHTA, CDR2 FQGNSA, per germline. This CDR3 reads CASSPRTSGLGGIQYF. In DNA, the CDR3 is TGTGCCAGCAGCCCGAGGACTAGCGGGTTGGGGGGCATTCAGTACTTC.

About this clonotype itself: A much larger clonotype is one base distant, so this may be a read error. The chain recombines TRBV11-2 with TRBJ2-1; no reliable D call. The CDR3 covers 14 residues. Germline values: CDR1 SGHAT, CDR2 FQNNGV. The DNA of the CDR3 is TGTGCCGGCAGCTGGGCCGTTGGAATCAATGAGCAGTTCTTC. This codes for CAGSWAVGINEQFF.

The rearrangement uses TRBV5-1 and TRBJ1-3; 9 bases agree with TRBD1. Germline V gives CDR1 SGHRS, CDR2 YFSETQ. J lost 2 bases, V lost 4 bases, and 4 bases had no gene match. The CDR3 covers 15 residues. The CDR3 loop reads CASSEQGAAGNTIYF. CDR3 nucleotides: TGCGCCAGCAGCGAACAGGGGGCGGCTGGAAACACCATATATTTT. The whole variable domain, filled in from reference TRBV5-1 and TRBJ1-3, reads KAGVTQTPRYLIKTRGQQVTLSCSPISGHRSVSWYQQTPGQGLQFLFEYFSETQRNKGNFPGRFSGRQFSNSRSEMNVSTLELGDSALYLCASSEQGAAGNTIYFGEGSWLTVV.

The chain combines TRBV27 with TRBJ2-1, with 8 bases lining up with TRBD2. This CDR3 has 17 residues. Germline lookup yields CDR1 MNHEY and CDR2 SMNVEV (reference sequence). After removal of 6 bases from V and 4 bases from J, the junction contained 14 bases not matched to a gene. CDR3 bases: TGTGCCAGCAGCAACGGTTGGGGGCTAGCGGGTTACAATGAGCAGTTCTTC. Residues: CASSNGWGLAGYNEQFF.

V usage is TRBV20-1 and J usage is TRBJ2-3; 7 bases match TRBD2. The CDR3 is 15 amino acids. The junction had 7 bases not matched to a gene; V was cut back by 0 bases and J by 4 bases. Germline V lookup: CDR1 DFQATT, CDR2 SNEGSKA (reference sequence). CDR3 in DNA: TGCAGTGCTAGAGATCCCGGGACTAACCCAGATACGCAGTATTTT. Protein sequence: CSARDPGTNPDTQYF.

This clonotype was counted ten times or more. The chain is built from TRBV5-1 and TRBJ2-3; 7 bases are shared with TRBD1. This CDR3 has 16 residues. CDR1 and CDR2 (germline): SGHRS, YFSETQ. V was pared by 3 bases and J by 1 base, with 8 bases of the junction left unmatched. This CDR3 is CASSSRQGTGTDTQYF. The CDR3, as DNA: TGCGCCAGCAGCTCCCGACAGGGAACGGGCACAGATACGCAGTATTTT.

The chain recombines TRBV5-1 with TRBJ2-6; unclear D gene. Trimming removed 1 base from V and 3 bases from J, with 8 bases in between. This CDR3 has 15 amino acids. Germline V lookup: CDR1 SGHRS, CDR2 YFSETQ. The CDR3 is CASSLLGYGANVLTF. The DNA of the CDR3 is TGCGCCAGCAGCTTGTTGGGGTATGGGGCCAACGTCCTGACTTTC.

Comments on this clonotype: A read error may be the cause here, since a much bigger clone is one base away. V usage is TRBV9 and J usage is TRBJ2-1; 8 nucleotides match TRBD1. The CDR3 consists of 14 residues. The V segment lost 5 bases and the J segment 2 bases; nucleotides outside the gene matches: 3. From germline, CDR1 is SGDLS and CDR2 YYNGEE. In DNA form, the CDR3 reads TGTGCCAGCAGGGGACAGGTGACCTACAATGAGCAGTTCTTC. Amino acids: CASRGQVTYNEQFF.

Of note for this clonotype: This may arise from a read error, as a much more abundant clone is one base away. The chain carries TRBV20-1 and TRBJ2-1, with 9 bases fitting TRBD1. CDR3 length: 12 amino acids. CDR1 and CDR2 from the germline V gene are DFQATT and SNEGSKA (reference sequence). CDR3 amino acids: CNVQGAGETQFF. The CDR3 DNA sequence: TGCAATGTACAGGGGGCAGGAGAGACCCAGTTCTTC.

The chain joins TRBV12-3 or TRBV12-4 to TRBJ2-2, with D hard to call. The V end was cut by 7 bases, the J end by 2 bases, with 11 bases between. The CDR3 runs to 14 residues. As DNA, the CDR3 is TGTGCCAGCATAAGGTCACCTAACACCGGGGAGCTGTTTTTT. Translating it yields CASIRSPNTGELFF.

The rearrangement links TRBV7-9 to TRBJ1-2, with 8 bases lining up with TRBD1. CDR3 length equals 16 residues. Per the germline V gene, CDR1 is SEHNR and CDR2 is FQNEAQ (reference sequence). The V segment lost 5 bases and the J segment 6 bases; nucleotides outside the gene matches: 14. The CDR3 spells CASSASEQGGTDGYTF. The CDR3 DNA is TGTGCCAGCAGCGCGTCAGAACAGGGGGGAACCGATGGCTACACCTTC.

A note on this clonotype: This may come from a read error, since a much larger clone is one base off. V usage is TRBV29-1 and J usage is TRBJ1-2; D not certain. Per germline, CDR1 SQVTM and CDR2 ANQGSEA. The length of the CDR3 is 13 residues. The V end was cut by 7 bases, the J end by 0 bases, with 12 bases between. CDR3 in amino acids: CSAEAGANYGYTF. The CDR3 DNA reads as TGCAGCGCTGAGGCGGGCGCTAACTATGGCTACACCTTC.

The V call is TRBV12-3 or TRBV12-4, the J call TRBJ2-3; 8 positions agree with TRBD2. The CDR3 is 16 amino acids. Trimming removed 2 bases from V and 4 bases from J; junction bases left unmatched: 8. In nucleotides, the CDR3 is TGTGCCAGCAGTTTAAAGGCGGGAGGTAGGGCAGATACGCAGTATTTT. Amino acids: CASSLKAGGRADTQYF.

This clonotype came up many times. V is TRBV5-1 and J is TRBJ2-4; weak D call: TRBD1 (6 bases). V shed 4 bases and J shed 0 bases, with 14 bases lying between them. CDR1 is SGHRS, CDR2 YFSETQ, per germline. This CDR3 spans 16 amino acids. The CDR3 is CASSKTGEGAKNIQYF. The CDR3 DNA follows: TGCGCCAGCAGCAAGACAGGAGAAGGAGCCAAAAACATTCAGTACTTC.

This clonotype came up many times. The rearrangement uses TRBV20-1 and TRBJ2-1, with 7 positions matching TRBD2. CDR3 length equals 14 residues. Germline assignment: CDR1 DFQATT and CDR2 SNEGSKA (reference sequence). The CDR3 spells CRAPEAGVYNEQFF. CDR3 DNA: TGCAGGGCCCCGGAGGCGGGAGTATACAATGAGCAGTTCTTC.

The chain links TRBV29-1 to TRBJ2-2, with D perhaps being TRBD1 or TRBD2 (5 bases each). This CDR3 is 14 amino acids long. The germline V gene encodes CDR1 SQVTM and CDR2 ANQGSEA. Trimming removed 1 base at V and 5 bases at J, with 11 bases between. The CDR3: CSVEGRGRTGELFF. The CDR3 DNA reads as TGCAGCGTTGAAGGACGGGGACGAACCGGGGAGCTGTTTTTT.

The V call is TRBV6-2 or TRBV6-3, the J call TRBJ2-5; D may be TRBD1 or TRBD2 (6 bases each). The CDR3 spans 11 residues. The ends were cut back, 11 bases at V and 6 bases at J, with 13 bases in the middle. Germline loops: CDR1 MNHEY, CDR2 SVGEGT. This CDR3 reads CAGGQGKTQYF. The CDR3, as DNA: TGTGCCGGGGGGCAGGGAAAGACCCAGTACTTC.

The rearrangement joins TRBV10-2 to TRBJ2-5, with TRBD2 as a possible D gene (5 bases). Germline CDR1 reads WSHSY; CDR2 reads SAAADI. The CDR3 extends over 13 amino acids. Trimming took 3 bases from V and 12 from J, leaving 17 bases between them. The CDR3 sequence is CASSDLALSAEYF. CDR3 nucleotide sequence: TGCGCCAGCAGTGATCTAGCCCTGAGTGCGGAGTACTTC.

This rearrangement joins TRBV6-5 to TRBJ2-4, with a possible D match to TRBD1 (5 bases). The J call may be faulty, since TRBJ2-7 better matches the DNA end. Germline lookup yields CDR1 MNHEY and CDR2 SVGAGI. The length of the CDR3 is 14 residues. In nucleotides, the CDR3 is TGTGCCAGCAGTATAAACGGACACGAGTACGAGCAGTACTTC. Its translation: CASSINGHEYEQYF.

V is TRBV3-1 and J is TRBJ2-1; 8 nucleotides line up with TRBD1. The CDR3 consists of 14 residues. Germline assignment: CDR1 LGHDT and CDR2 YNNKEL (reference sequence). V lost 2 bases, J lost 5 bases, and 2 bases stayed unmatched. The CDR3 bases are TGTGCCAGCAGCCAACCGGGACAGGACAATGAGCAGTTCTTC. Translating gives CASSQPGQDNEQFF.

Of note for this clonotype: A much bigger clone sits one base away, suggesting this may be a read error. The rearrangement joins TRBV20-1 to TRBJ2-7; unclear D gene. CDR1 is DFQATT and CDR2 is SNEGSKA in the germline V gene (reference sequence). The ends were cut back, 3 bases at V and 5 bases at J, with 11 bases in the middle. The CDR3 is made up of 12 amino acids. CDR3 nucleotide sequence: TGCAGTGCTAGGGACCAGATCGACGAGCAGTACTTC. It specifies CSARDQIDEQYF.

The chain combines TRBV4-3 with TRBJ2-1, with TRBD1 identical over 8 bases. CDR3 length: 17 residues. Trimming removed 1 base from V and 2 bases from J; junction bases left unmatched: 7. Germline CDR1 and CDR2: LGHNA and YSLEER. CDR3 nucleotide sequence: TGCGCCAGCAGCCAAGTTGGTCCAGGGGGCCCCTACAATGAGCAGTTCTTC. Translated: CASSQVGPGGPYNEQFF.

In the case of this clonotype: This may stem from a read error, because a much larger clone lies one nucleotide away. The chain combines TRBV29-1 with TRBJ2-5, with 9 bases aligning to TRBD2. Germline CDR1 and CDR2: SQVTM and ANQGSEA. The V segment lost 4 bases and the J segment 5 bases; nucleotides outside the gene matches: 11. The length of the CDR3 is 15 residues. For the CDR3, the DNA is TGCAGCGTTGGAGGATCGCGGGAGGGCATTGAGACCCAGTACTTC. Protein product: CSVGGSREGIETQYF.

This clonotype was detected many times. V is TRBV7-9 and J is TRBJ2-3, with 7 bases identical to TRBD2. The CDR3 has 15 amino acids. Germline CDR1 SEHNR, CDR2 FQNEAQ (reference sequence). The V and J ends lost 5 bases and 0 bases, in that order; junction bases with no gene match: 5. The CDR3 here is CASSLISGSTDTQYF. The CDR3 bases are TGTGCCAGCAGCCTCATTAGCGGGAGCACAGATACGCAGTATTTT.

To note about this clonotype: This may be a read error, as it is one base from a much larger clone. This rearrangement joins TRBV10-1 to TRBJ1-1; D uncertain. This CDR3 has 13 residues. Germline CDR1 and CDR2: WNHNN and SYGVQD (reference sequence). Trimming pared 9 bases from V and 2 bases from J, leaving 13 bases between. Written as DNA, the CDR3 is TGCGCCAGGAAGGGAGGAGGAAACACTGAAGCTTTCTTT. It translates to CARKGGGNTEAFF.

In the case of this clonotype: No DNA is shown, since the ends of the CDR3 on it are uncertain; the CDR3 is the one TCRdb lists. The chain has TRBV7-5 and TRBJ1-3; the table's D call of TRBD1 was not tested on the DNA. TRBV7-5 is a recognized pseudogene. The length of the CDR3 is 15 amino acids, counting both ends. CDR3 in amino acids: CISVSEAPQPGTIYF.

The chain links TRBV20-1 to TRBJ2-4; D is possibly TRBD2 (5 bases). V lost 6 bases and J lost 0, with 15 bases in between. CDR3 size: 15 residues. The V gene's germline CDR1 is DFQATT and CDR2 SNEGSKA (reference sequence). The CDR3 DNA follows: TGCAGTGCGCCCGAGGCTAGCCTAGCCAAAAACATTCAGTACTTC. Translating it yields CSAPEASLAKNIQYF.